This TCR beta chain was captured in a study of radiotherapy plus CTLA-4 blockade in lung cancer. Study-wide points: Clones of tumor-derived TCRs expanded in blood after radiotherapy plus ipilimumab.

A note on this clone: Antigen: not known.

The germline V and J ends were trimmed by 8 bases and 1 base, with 12 bases remaining between them. Germline assignment: CDR1 SGHAT and CDR2 FQNNGV. The CDR3 is 14 amino acids. Clones were read by immunoSEQ multiplex PCR, and TCRdb kept only the in-frame ones, dropping some. The sample gives more than 90,000 clones, 80% to 90% of which show up once; 4.9% is in the top ten. This specimen consisted of peripheral blood, obtained from a patient treated with radiotherapy plus ipilimumab. This TCR was sampled from a human donor with non-small cell lung cancer that progressed on radiotherapy plus ipilimumab. This chain connects TRBV11-2 to TRBJ2-4; D uncertain. The CDR3 loop reads CASSSGLAKNIQYF. The CDR3 bases are TGTGCCAGCTCTAGTGGGCTCGCCAAAAACATTCAGTACTTC.